The next 5 T cell receptor beta chains were all read from a single sample in a study of cytotoxic CD8 clonotypes in ibrutinib-treated CLL. Profiled with immunoSEQ multiplex PCR; TCRdb holds only in-frame clones, not every one. The table lists roughly 250,000 clones, about three quarters of them singletons. Specimen: PBMCs, collected after 24 months of ibrutinib treatment. All receptors derive from a human donor with chronic lymphocytic leukemia.

This chain joins TRBV30 and TRBJ2-7; 10 bases align to TRBD1. CDR3 length: 12 amino acids. CDR1 is GTSNPN, CDR2 SVGIG, per germline (reference sequence). V lost 8 bases, J lost 3 bases, and 4 bases stayed unmatched. CDR3 bases: TGTGCCAGAGGACAGGGGGGCTACGAGCAGTACTTC. This translates into CARGQGGYEQYF.

V and J are TRBV18 and TRBJ1-1; D call uncertain. The CDR3 consists of 14 residues. The germline CDR1 and CDR2 sequences are KGHSH and LQKENI. Between the trimmed V and J ends, which lost 6 bases and 4 bases, there was a span of 15 bases. The CDR3 DNA follows: TGTGCCAGCTCCAAGGACTCGGGATTCACTGAAGCTTTCTTT. Amino acids: CASSKDSGFTEAFF.

This clone was seen only a few times. The rearrangement links TRBV2 to TRBJ1-5; D gene unclear. This CDR3 is 14 amino acids long. V lost 2 bases and J lost 4, with 9 bases in between. Germline V CDR1 and CDR2: SNHLY, FYNNEI. CDR3 sequence: CASSELAANQPQHF. In DNA, the CDR3 is TGTGCCAGCAGTGAATTAGCAGCTAATCAGCCCCAGCATTTT.

V is TRBV2 and J is TRBJ1-1; D not resolved. V was shortened by 2 bases and J by 2 bases, with 9 bases between the two germline ends. Germline V gene data show CDR1 as SNHLY and CDR2 as FYNNEI. CDR3 length: 14 amino acids. CDR3 in DNA: TGTGCCAGCAGTGAAAGGTTGGATAACACTGAAGCTTTCTTT. Translated, it gives CASSERLDNTEAFF.

The table lists this clone with a count of one. The chain has TRBV9 and TRBJ1-2; the D is unclear. Germline V gene sequence: CDR1 SGDLS, CDR2 YYNGEE. The length of the CDR3 is 14 residues. V dropped 4 bases and J dropped 2 bases, with 12 bases sitting between them. The chain's CDR3 is CASSPVSGNYGYTF. The CDR3 coding sequence is TGTGCCAGCAGCCCTGTTAGTGGGAACTATGGCTACACCTTC. Using reference TRBV9 and TRBJ1-2 for the parts outside the CDR3, the full variable domain is DSGVTQTPKHLITATGQRVTLRCSPRSGDLSVYWYQQSLDQGLQFLIQYYNGEERAKGNILERFSAQQFPDLHSELNLSSLELGDSALYFCASSPVSGNYGYTFGSGTRLTVV.